These T cell receptor beta chains were read from a single sample in a study of blood T cells in healthy people across ages. TCRdb re-analysed the 5' RACE reads in MiXCR, keeping a single row per CDR3 protein. This table holds around 900,000 distinct CDR3 sequences, 29% found once. Material for sequencing was blood. The source of these receptors is a woman aged 80 or over in good health. The CDR3 runs from the conserved cysteine through the conserved F or W. The D gene is left open where the match is weak. Not every row has a clone size; where given, it reads once, few, many or a size class.

clone_size: .
j_call: TRBJ2-1
d_call: .
v_call: TRBV12-5
cdr3_nt: TGTGCCAGTGGTCTCCGGGACCGGTCGTGCTTC
cdr3_aa: CASGLRDRSCF

clone_size: many
j_call: TRBJ2-3
d_call: TRBD2
v_call: TRBV7-2
cdr3_nt: TGTGCCAGCAGCTTAGTCGCAGGAGTAGCGGGGGGTTCGAATACGCAGTATTTT
cdr3_aa: CASSLVAGVAGGSNTQYF

clone_size: few
j_call: TRBJ1-2
d_call: .
v_call: TRBV5-1
cdr3_nt: TGCGCCAGCAGCTTGGATCCGGCGCCGGCTTGGGATGGCTACACCTTC
cdr3_aa: CASSLDPAPAWDGYTF

clone_size: many
j_call: TRBJ1-6
d_call: .
v_call: TRBV27
cdr3_nt: TGTGCCAGCAGTTTGAACAGAGCTTCACCCCTCCACTTT
cdr3_aa: CASSLNRASPLHF

clone_size: many
j_call: TRBJ2-3
d_call: TRBD2
v_call: TRBV6-2/TRBV6-3
cdr3_nt: TGTGCCAGCACCCAGACGGGACTAGCGGGCACAGATACGCAGTATTTT
cdr3_aa: CASTQTGLAGTDTQYF

clone_size: .
j_call: TRBJ1-5
d_call: .
v_call: TRBV20-1
cdr3_nt: TGCAGTGCTAGATCAGGGGATGGCAATCAGCCCCAGCATTTT
cdr3_aa: CSARSGDGNQPQHF

clone_size: .
j_call: TRBJ1-2
d_call: .
v_call: TRBV10-3
cdr3_nt: TGTGCCATCAGTCCGGGACGGGGGCATGGCTACACCTTC
cdr3_aa: CAISPGRGHGYTF

clone_size: many
j_call: TRBJ1-2
d_call: TRBD1
v_call: TRBV20-1
cdr3_nt: TGCAGTGCTAAGACAGGGGGAAGAGGCTACACCTTC
cdr3_aa: CSAKTGGRGYTF

clone_size: .
j_call: TRBJ1-1
d_call: TRBD1
v_call: TRBV4-1
cdr3_nt: TGCGCCAGCAGCCCGGGGACAGGGGCGATCTGCGAGGAAGCTTTCTTT
cdr3_aa: CASSPGTGAICEEAFF

clone_size: many
j_call: TRBJ2-5
d_call: .
v_call: TRBV7-2
cdr3_nt: TGTGCCAGCAGCCTCTCGTCCGGACAGACCCAGTACTTC
cdr3_aa: CASSLSSGQTQYF